A single sample is the source of the 30 T cell receptor beta chains below, sequenced in a study of shared clonotypes between healthy human individuals. The method was immunoSEQ multiplex PCR; TCRdb's version includes in-frame clones alone and lacks a portion of them. The data show a few million clones, about 90% seen once. Sequences were obtained from naive CD4+ T cells from PBMCs. Noted subset: CD45RA+ positively selected. The receptors originated from a man aged 18 to 29 in good health. Some clones in this sample may be carry-over from other donors' samples.

Points on this clone: Mismatch with germline at one junction end may stem from a read error. This rearrangement joins TRBV5-4 to TRBJ1-2; TRBD1 is a possible D gene (6 bases). Per the germline V gene, CDR1 is SGHNT and CDR2 is YYREEE (reference sequence). The CDR3 loop spans 13 amino acids. In DNA form, the CDR3 reads TGTGCCAGCACCTTGAGAGGGGGCTATGGCTACACCTTC. Translated, it gives CASTLRGGYGYTF. Full variable domain (remainder filled in from reference TRBV5-4 and TRBJ1-2): ETGVTQSPTHLIKTRGQQVTLRCSSQSGHNTVSWYQQALGQGPQFIFQYYREEENGRGNFPPRFSGLQFPNYSSELNVNALELDDSALYLCASTLRGGYGYTFGSGTRLTVV.

Details on this clone: In the same sample, other DNA sequences code for this CDR3. This chain uses TRBV18 with TRBJ2-5; no clear D. The length of the CDR3 is 14 residues. Germline values: CDR1 KGHSH, CDR2 LQKENI. V lost 2 bases to trimming and J lost 1 base, with 8 bases between them. CDR3 amino acids: CASSPGVPQETQYF. The CDR3 coding sequence is TGTGCCAGCTCACCAGGGGTCCCCCAAGAGACCCAGTACTTC.

Note on this clone: Different DNA sequences within this sample yield the same CDR3. V gene TRBV4-1 combines with J gene TRBJ2-7; TRBD2 is a possible D gene (5 bases). This CDR3 is built from 12 residues. The V and J ends lost 1 base and 6 bases respectively, with 7 bases between them. CDR1 is MGHRA and CDR2 is YSYEKL in the germline V gene. This chain's CDR3 is CASSQARGEQYF. The CDR3 nucleotides read TGCGCCAGCAGCCAAGCCCGGGGCGAGCAGTACTTC.

V usage is TRBV4-3 and J usage is TRBJ2-1, with D perhaps matching TRBD2 (5 bases). CDR3 size: 16 residues. Trimming removed 0 bases from V and 5 bases from J, with 14 bases in between. Looked up from germline, CDR1 is LGHNA and CDR2 is YSLEER. The CDR3 coding sequence is TGCGCCAGCAGCCAAGAACCGCCAAGCGGAGACAATGAGCAGTTCTTC. Protein: CASSQEPPSGDNEQFF.

With respect to this clone: The same CDR3 can be traced to other DNA sequences in this sample. The CDR3, as DNA: TGTGCCAGCAGACCAGCGGGGAGTTACGAGCAGTACTTC. Encoded protein: CASRPAGSYEQYF. The chain has TRBV6-5 and TRBJ2-7; TRBD2 matches 7 bases. V trimming: 6 bases; J trimming: 4 bases; junction bases outside the gene matches: 6. Per germline, CDR1 MNHEY and CDR2 SVGAGI. This CDR3 comprises 13 residues.

The chain recombines TRBV9 with TRBJ1-4; the match to TRBD1 covers 11 bases. Germline assignment: CDR1 SGDLS and CDR2 YYNGEE. The CDR3 length is 15 residues. V lost 5 bases, J lost 7 bases, and 7 bases stayed unmatched. Here the CDR3 reads CASSGLGTGGEKLFF. The CDR3 region has the DNA TGTGCCAGCAGTGGTCTGGGGACAGGGGGTGAAAAACTGTTTTTT.

The chain employs TRBV30 and TRBJ1-1, with D uncertain. The CDR3 length is 13 residues. Germline V gene data show CDR1 as GTSNPN and CDR2 as SVGIG (reference sequence). With 4 bases removed from V and 1 base from J, the gap between germline ends came to 10 bases. The CDR3 here is CAWKRTSNTEAFF. The CDR3 coding sequence is TGTGCCTGGAAACGGACCTCGAACACTGAAGCTTTCTTT.

V gene TRBV19 combines with J gene TRBJ1-2; 7 nucleotides match TRBD1. CDR1 is LNHDA and CDR2 is SQIVND in the germline V gene (reference sequence). V was pared by 8 bases and J by 4 bases, with 7 bases of the junction left unmatched. The CDR3 has 13 residues. The CDR3 loop reads CASSLGQTYGYTF. The CDR3 DNA reads as TGTGCCAGTTCCCTGGGACAGACCTATGGCTACACCTTC.

The chain joins TRBV2 to TRBJ2-2, with 7 bases lining up with TRBD1. Germline loops: CDR1 SNHLY, CDR2 FYNNEI. CDR3 length: 15 residues. The ends lost 7 bases at V and 0 bases at J; junction bases unmatched: 5. The DNA of the CDR3 is TGTGCCAGCACCCCGGGACAGTCGAACACCGGGGAGCTGTTTTTT. This gives the protein CASTPGQSNTGELFF.

J is TRBJ2-7 and V is TRBV2, with 11 bases that match TRBD2. The CDR3 sequence is 15 residues long. Germline values: CDR1 SNHLY, CDR2 FYNNEI. With 5 bases clipped from V and 2 bases from J, the junction kept 5 bases outside the gene matches. The CDR3 sequence: CASSFPGLAAYEQYF. The CDR3 region has the DNA TGTGCCAGCAGTTTCCCGGGACTAGCGGCCTACGAGCAGTACTTC.

V is TRBV15 and J is TRBJ2-3; D may be TRBD1 or TRBD2 (5 bases each). This CDR3 is 16 amino acids long. Trimming removed 1 base from V and 1 base from J, with 12 bases in between. In germline, CDR1 is LNHNV, CDR2 YYDKDF (reference sequence). CDR3 in amino acids: CATSRGGRGGTDTQYF. CDR3 in DNA: TGTGCCACCAGCAGAGGGGGTAGGGGAGGCACAGATACGCAGTATTTT.

The chain couples TRBV2 to TRBJ1-5; TRBD1 is a possible D gene (5 bases). V dropped 8 bases and J dropped 6 bases, with 17 bases sitting between them. The CDR3 spans 14 residues. In germline, CDR1 is SNHLY, CDR2 FYNNEI. The CDR3 region is CASSTTMGVQPQHF. The DNA for the CDR3 is TGTGCCAGCTCTACCACTATGGGGGTTCAGCCCCAGCATTTT.

Details on this clone: Other nucleotide sequences in the sample specify the same CDR3. The V gene is TRBV27, the J gene TRBJ2-7, with TRBD1 matching over 7 bases. In germline, CDR1 is MNHEY, CDR2 SMNVEV (reference sequence). V lost 5 bases, J lost 0 bases, and 4 bases stayed unmatched. The CDR3 runs 14 residues. CDR3: CASSSRDSSYEQYF. CDR3 in DNA: TGTGCCAGCAGTAGTCGGGACAGCTCCTACGAGCAGTACTTC.

V and J are TRBV7-9 and TRBJ2-2; 11 nucleotides match TRBD2. The trim removed 3 bases at V and 5 bases at J, leaving 2 bases unmatched. CDR1 is SEHNR, CDR2 FQNEAQ, per germline (reference sequence). This CDR3 spans 15 amino acids. The CDR3 loop is CASSFTSGSTGELFF. The DNA for the CDR3 is TGTGCCAGCAGCTTCACTAGCGGGAGTACCGGGGAGCTGTTTTTT.

The V call is TRBV6-5, the J call TRBJ2-7; a weak D match, TRBD2 (6 bases). This CDR3 region has 15 residues. Trimming removed 3 bases at V and 4 bases at J, with 16 bases between. CDR1 and CDR2 (germline): MNHEY, SVGAGI. CDR3 in DNA: TGTGCCAGCAGTTATGTCAGCATCCGGGGGTACGAGCAGTACTTC. Translating gives CASSYVSIRGYEQYF.

This chain connects TRBV27 to TRBJ1-5; the match to TRBD1 covers 8 bases. The CDR3 extends over 15 amino acids. The ends lost 5 bases at V and 3 bases at J; junction bases unmatched: 6. Germline V gene sequence: CDR1 MNHEY, CDR2 SMNVEV (reference sequence). This CDR3 is CASSKTGDANQPQHF. The DNA for the CDR3 is TGTGCCAGCAGTAAGACAGGGGATGCCAATCAGCCCCAGCATTTT.

V is TRBV19 and J is TRBJ1-3, with D unclear. Trimming cost V 5 bases and J 2 bases, with 7 bases left between them. Germline V gene lookup returns CDR1 LNHDA and CDR2 SQIVND (reference sequence). The CDR3 contains 13 residues. This CDR3 is CASSLGTGNTIYF. DNA of the CDR3: TGTGCCAGTAGTCTGGGGACTGGAAACACCATATATTTT.

A remark on this clone: Other nucleotide sequences from this sample produce the same CDR3. The chain is built from TRBV18 and TRBJ2-1; D is undetermined. Germline-derived CDR1 and CDR2 are KGHSH and LQKENI. V was cut by 3 bases and J by 5 bases, with 5 bases left in between. This CDR3 comprises 12 residues. The CDR3 region is CASSPQDNEQFF. The CDR3 DNA follows: TGTGCCAGCTCACCCCAAGACAATGAGCAGTTCTTC. Variable domain in full (rest from reference TRBV18 and TRBJ2-1): NAGVMQNPRHLVRRRGQEARLRCSPMKGHSHVYWYRQLPEEGLKFMVYLQKENIIDESGMPKERFSAEFPKEGPSILRIQQVVRGDSAAYFCASSPQDNEQFFGPGTRLTVL.

The V and J genes are TRBV7-2 and TRBJ1-4; no firm D call. The CDR3 extends over 15 amino acids. V was shortened by 4 bases and J by 4 bases, with 13 bases between the two germline ends. CDR1 is SGHTA, CDR2 FQGNSA, per germline. CDR3 in DNA: TGTGCCAGCAGCTCCCAGTCGGGAAGTAATGAAAAACTGTTTTTT. Translated: CASSSQSGSNEKLFF.

Only one count was recorded for this clone. The rearrangement links TRBV27 to TRBJ2-1; 10 bases line up with TRBD1. This CDR3 region has 16 residues. The ends lost 5 bases at V and 7 bases at J; junction bases unmatched: 11. From germline, CDR1 is MNHEY and CDR2 SMNVEV (reference sequence). This CDR3 is CASSRPGQGLPNEQFF. The DNA for the CDR3 is TGTGCCAGCAGTCGACCGGGACAGGGGTTACCAAATGAGCAGTTCTTC.

This clone was detected only once. The chain recombines TRBV2 with TRBJ2-2; D is ambiguous. This CDR3 has 14 residues. Trimming pared 5 bases from V and 4 bases from J, leaving 11 bases between. Germline CDR1 is SNHLY and CDR2 is FYNNEI. The CDR3 coding sequence is TGTGCCAGCAGTAGTACGTTGTCCACCGGGGAGCTGTTTTTT. Residues: CASSSTLSTGELFF.

J is TRBJ2-3 and V is TRBV27; D may be TRBD1 (5 bases). Germline V CDR1 and CDR2: MNHEY, SMNVEV (reference sequence). V dropped 7 bases and J dropped 6 bases, with 23 bases sitting between them. This CDR3 has 16 amino acids. The CDR3 is CASTLTPSGLRDTQYF. The CDR3 DNA reads TGTGCCAGCACCTTGACCCCCTCAGGGTTAAGGGATACGCAGTATTTT.

V is TRBV6-5 and J is TRBJ2-5, with 9 bases matching TRBD1. The CDR3 loop spans 15 amino acids. Trimming removed 1 base from V and 6 bases from J; junction bases left unmatched: 6. CDR1 is MNHEY and CDR2 is SVGAGI in the germline V gene. CDR3 protein: CASSYYRDREKTQYF. The CDR3 region has the DNA TGTGCCAGCAGTTACTACCGGGACAGGGAAAAGACCCAGTACTTC.

The chain links TRBV11-2 to TRBJ2-7; 7 nucleotides line up with TRBD1. Trimming took 7 bases from V and 7 from J; bases not matched to a gene: 10. Germline CDR1 and CDR2: SGHAT and FQNNGV. The CDR3 spans 13 residues. CDR3 nucleotides: TGTGCCAGCAACGCGGACAGGCTTCGGGAGCAGTACTTC. This codes for CASNADRLREQYF.

A remark on this clone: Distinct nucleotide sequences in the sample also encode this CDR3. The rearrangement links TRBV5-1 to TRBJ2-5, with D maybe TRBD2 (5 bases). V was clipped by 5 bases and J by 1 base, with 9 bases between them. CDR1 and CDR2 from the germline V gene are SGHRS and YFSETQ. CDR3 length equals 13 residues. The CDR3 sequence is CASSTGVQETQYF. The CDR3 DNA sequence: TGCGCCAGCAGTACCGGGGTCCAAGAGACCCAGTACTTC.

The V call is TRBV5-1, the J call TRBJ1-1; 9 bases agree with TRBD1. CDR1 is SGHRS, CDR2 YFSETQ, per germline. The CDR3 runs 16 residues. Unmatched junction bases numbered 5, after V lost 2 bases and J lost 0 bases. This CDR3 is CASSFGQGRMNTEAFF. CDR3 DNA: TGCGCCAGCAGCTTTGGACAGGGGAGAATGAACACTGAAGCTTTCTTT.

Only one count was recorded for this clone. The V and J genes are TRBV7-3 and TRBJ2-2, with D perhaps matching TRBD2 (5 bases). Trimming stripped 9 bases from V and 4 bases from J, with 12 bases between. Per the germline V gene, CDR1 is SGHTA and CDR2 is FQGTGA. The CDR3 is made up of 13 amino acids. The chain's CDR3 is CASTSRSTGELFF. In nucleotides, the CDR3 is TGTGCCAGTACTAGTAGATCCACCGGGGAGCTGTTTTTT.

The chain recombines TRBV7-2 with TRBJ1-2, with D tentatively TRBD1 (5 bases). V lost 4 bases and J lost 8, with 17 bases in between. Germline V lookup: CDR1 SGHTA, CDR2 FQGNSA. The CDR3 is 14 residues long. The CDR3 DNA is TGTGCCAGCAGCTCTCGCTGGGGCGGGCAGGGCTACACCTTC. Protein sequence: CASSSRWGGQGYTF. Complete variable domain (other parts from reference TRBV7-2 and TRBJ1-2): GAGVSQSPSNKVTEKGKDVELRCDPISGHTALYWYRQSLGQGLEFLIYFQGNSAPDKSGLPSDRFSAERTGGSVSTLTIQRTQQEDSAVYLCASSSRWGGQGYTFGSGTRLTVV.

The CDR3 loop reads CASTSQPGNIQYF. CDR3 DNA sequence: TGTGCCAGCACCTCCCAACCGGGGAACATTCAGTACTTC. The V call is TRBV28, the J call TRBJ2-4; perhaps TRBD2 as D (5 bases). This CDR3 has 13 amino acids. The germline V gene encodes CDR1 MDHEN and CDR2 SYDVKM. The V end was cut by 7 bases, the J end by 7 bases, with 14 bases between.

The chain links TRBV7-9 to TRBJ2-2, with a tentative D call TRBD2 (6 bases). This CDR3 is built from 13 residues. Germline lookup yields CDR1 SEHNR and CDR2 FQNEAQ (reference sequence). DNA for the CDR3: TGTGCACGGGACTTCCGAAACACCGGGGAGCTGTTTTTT. It translates to CARDFRNTGELFF.